Presented here are 9 T cell receptor beta chains from one specimen sequenced in a study of identical twins. A single record per CDR3 protein comes from TCRdb applying MiXCR to the 5' RACE reads. Of 1,800,000 or so distinct CDR3 sequences listed, roughly 35% are singletons. Sequencing was performed on cord blood. The receptors here all came from a newborn girl in good health.

This clonotype was counted ten times or more. This chain joins TRBV4-2 and TRBJ2-7, with D hard to call. The V gene lost 0 bases and the J gene lost 1 base, with 7 bases spanning the gap. From germline, CDR1 is LGHNA and CDR2 YNFKEQ. CDR3 length equals 14 residues. DNA for the CDR3: TGTGCCAGCAGCCAAGAGCCGGAGTCCTACGAGCAGTACTTC. It is translated as CASSQEPESYEQYF.

This clonotype appeared many times. This sequence joins TRBV7-2 and TRBJ1-6; D is unclear. The V end was cut by 0 bases, the J end by 2 bases, with 5 bases between. Germline assignment: CDR1 SGHTA and CDR2 FQGNSA. The CDR3 sequence is 15 residues long. CDR3: CASSLAGPYNSPLHF. The CDR3 DNA sequence: TGTGCCAGCAGCTTAGCCGGGCCCTATAATTCACCCCTCCACTTT.

The V gene is TRBV21-1, the J gene TRBJ1-1. TRBV21-1 is reported as a pseudogene. This CDR3 region has 11 residues. The CDR3 protein is CASRPRTEAFF. The CDR3 DNA follows: TGTGCCAGCCGACCGAGGACTGAAGCTTTCTTT.

This clonotype has ten or more counts. DNA of the CDR3: TGTGCCAGCAGCCAAGATGGGGGCGGGTACAATGAGCAGTTCTTC. Amino acid sequence: CASSQDGGGYNEQFF. The gene calls are TRBV4-2 and TRBJ2-1; D may be TRBD1 (6 bases). V lost 0 bases, J lost 4 bases, and 10 bases lay in between. CDR3 length: 15 amino acids. CDR1 and CDR2 from the germline V gene are LGHNA and YNFKEQ.

This chain joins TRBV7-2 and TRBJ2-7; D gene unclear. Trimming shortened V by 4 bases and J by 10 bases, and 14 bases separated the two germline ends. The CDR3 consists of 12 residues. In germline, CDR1 is SGHTA, CDR2 FQGNSA. The CDR3 loop reads CASSSDVAAQYF. The DNA for the CDR3 is TGTGCCAGCAGCTCTGACGTGGCGGCCCAGTACTTC.

Concerning this clonotype itself: A junction end diverges from the germline sequence, so it may reflect a read error. The J gene is TRBJ1-1, the V gene TRBV7-2, with D unclear. Germline lookup yields CDR1 SGHTA and CDR2 FQGNSA. This CDR3 comprises 14 residues. CDR3 amino acids: CVSSLSQRVTEAFF. CDR3 in DNA: TGTGTCAGCAGCTTAAGTCAGAGGGTCACTGAAGCTTTCTTT.

This rearrangement joins TRBV7-9 to TRBJ2-5, with 8 bases lining up with TRBD1. Judging by the DNA end, TRBJ2-7 fits better; the J call may be wrong. CDR1 and CDR2 from the germline V gene are SEHNR and FQNEAQ (reference sequence). The CDR3 is 16 amino acids. CDR3 bases: TGTGCCAGCAGCTCGGACAGGGTATTAGTATTCTACGAGCAGTACTTC. As protein: CASSSDRVLVFYEQYF.

The chain combines TRBV5-1 with TRBJ1-4; TRBD1 matches 7 bases. The CDR3 loop spans 15 amino acids. The V and J ends lost 4 bases and 12 bases, in that order; junction bases with no gene match: 15. Germline V gene lookup returns CDR1 SGHRS and CDR2 YFSETQ. The CDR3 DNA reads TGCGCCAGCAGCCGCCAGGGGGACGGTGGGGCGGAACTGTTTTTT. The encoded protein is CASSRQGDGGAELFF.

The chain recombines TRBV3-1 with TRBJ2-2; D remains unclear. CDR3 size: 13 residues. Germline CDR1 and CDR2: LGHDT and YNNKEL (reference sequence). With 2 bases removed from V and 6 bases from J, the gap between germline ends came to 7 bases. This chain's CDR3 is CASSQLVSGELFF. CDR3 sequence (DNA): TGTGCCAGCAGCCAACTAGTTTCCGGGGAGCTGTTTTTT.